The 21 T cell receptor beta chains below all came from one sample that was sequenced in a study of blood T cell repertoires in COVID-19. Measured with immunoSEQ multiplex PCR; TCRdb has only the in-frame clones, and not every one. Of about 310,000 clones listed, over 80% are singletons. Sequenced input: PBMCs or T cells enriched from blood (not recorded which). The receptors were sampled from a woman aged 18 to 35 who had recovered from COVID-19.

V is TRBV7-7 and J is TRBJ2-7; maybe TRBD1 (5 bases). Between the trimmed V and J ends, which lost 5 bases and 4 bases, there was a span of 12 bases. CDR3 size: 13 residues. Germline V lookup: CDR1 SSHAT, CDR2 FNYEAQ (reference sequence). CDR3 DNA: TGTGCCAGCAGCCCAGGGTGGGGTTACGAGCAGTACTTC. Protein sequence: CASSPGWGYEQYF.

This chain's CDR3 is CASSSTGGWVEKLFF. Written as DNA, the CDR3 is TGTGCCAGCAGCTCAACAGGGGGATGGGTTGAAAAACTGTTTTTT. The gene calls are TRBV7-8 and TRBJ1-4, with TRBD1 matching over 8 bases. This CDR3 is 15 amino acids long. V lost 4 bases, J lost 7 bases, and 8 bases stayed unmatched. CDR1 and CDR2 (germline): SGHVS, FQNEAQ.

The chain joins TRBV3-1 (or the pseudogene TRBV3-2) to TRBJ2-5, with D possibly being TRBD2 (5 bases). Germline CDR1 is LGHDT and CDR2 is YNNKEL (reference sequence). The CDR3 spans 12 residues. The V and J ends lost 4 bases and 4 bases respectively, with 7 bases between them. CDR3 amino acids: CASSLGVETQYF. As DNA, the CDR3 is TGTGCCAGCAGCCTCGGGGTAGAGACCCAGTACTTC.

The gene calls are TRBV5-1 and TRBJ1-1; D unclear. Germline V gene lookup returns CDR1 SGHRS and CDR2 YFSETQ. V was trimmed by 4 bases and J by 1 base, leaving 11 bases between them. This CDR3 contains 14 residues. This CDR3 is CASSPTGENTEAFF. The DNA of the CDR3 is TGCGCCAGCAGCCCAACCGGGGAGAACACTGAAGCTTTCTTT.

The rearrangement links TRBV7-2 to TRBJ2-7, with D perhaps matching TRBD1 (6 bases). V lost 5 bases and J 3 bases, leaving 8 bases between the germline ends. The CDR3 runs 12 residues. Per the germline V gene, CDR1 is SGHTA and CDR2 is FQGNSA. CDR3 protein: CASSRDNYEQYF. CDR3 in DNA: TGTGCCAGCAGCAGGGACAACTACGAGCAGTACTTC.

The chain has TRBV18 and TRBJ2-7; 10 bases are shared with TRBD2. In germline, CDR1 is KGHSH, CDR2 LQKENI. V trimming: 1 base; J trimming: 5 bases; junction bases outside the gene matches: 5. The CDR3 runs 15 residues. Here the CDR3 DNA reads TGTGCCAGCTCACCACGAGCGGGGGGGCGAGACGAGCAGTACTTC. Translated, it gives CASSPRAGGRDEQYF.

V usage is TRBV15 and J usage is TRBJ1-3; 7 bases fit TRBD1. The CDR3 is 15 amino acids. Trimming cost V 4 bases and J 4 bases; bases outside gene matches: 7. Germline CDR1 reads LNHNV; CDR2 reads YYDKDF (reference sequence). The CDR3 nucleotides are TGTGCCACCAGCACTAGACAGGGTTCGGGAAACACCATATATTTT. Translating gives CATSTRQGSGNTIYF.

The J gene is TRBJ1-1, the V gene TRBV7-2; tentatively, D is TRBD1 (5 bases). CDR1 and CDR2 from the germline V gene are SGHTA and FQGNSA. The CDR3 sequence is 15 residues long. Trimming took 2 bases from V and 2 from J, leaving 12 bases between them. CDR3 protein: CASSLHGGTNTEAFF. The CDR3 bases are TGTGCCAGCAGCTTACACGGGGGAACTAACACTGAAGCTTTCTTT.

The CDR3 here is CASSQFKGQGVNYGYTF. CDR3 in DNA: TGTGCCAGCAGCCAATTTAAGGGACAGGGGGTAAACTATGGCTACACCTTC. The chain recombines TRBV14 with TRBJ1-2; TRBD1 aligns across 11 bases. The V gene's germline CDR1 is SGHDN and CDR2 FVKESK. Trimming took 2 bases from V and 2 from J; bases not matched to a gene: 7. The CDR3 runs 17 residues.

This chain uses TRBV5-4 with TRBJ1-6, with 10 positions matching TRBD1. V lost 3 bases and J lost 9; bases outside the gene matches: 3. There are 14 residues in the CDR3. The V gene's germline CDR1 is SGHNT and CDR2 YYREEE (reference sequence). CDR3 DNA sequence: TGTGCCAGCAGCTCGGGACAGGGGATTTCACCCCTCCACTTT. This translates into CASSSGQGISPLHF.

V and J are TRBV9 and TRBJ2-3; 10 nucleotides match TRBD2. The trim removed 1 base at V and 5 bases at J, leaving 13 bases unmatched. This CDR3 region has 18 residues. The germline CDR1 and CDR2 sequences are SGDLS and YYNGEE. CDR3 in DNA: TGTGCCAGCAGCGTAATGTCGAGCGGGAGGGTAGCTGTAGATACGCAGTATTTT. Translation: CASSVMSSGRVAVDTQYF.

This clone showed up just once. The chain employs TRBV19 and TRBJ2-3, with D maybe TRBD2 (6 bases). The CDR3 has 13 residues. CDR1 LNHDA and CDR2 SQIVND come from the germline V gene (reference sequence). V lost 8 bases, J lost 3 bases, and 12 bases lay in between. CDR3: CASGVAGTDTQYF. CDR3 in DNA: TGTGCCAGTGGCGTTGCGGGGACAGATACGCAGTATTTT.

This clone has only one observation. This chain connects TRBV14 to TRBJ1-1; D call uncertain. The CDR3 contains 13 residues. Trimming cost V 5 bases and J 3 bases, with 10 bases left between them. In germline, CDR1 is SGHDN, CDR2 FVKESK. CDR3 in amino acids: CASSSTADTEAFF. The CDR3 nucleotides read TGTGCCAGCAGCTCAACGGCGGACACTGAAGCTTTCTTT.

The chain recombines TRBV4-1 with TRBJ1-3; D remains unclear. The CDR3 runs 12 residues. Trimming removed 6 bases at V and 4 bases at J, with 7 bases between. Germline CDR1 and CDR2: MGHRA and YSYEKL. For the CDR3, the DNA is TGCGCCAGCAGGAGCGGCGGAAACACCATATATTTT. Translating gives CASRSGGNTIYF.

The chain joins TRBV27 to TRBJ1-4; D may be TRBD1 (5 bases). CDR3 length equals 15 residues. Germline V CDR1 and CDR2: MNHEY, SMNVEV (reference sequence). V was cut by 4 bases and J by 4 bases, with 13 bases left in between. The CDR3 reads CASSSRWGLNEKLFF. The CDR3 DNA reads TGTGCCAGCAGTTCCCGATGGGGACTTAATGAAAAACTGTTTTTT. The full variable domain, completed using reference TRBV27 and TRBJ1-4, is EAQVTQNPRYLITVTGKKLTVTCSQNMNHEYMSWYRQDPGLGLRQIYYSMNVEVTDKGDVPEGYKVSRKEKRNFPLILESPSPNQTSLYFCASSSRWGLNEKLFFGSGTQLSVL.

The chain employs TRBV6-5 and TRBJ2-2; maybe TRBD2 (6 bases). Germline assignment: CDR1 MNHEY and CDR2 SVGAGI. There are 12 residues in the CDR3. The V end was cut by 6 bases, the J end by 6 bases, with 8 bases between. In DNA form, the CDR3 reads TGTGCCAGCAGACCGGGGGCCGGGGAGCTGTTTTTT. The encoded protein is CASRPGAGELFF.

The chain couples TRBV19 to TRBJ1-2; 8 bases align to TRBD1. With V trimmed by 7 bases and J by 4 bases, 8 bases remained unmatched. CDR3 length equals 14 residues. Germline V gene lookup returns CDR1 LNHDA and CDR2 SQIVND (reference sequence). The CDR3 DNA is TGTGCCAGTAATATGGACAGGGTCGGCTATGGCTACACCTTC. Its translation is CASNMDRVGYGYTF.

Here the CDR3 reads CSASGWLLRLSYNEQFF. The CDR3 nucleotides read TGCAGTGCTAGTGGGTGGTTACTCCGCCTTTCCTACAATGAGCAGTTCTTC. The genes are TRBV20-1 and TRBJ2-1; D is undetermined. V was cut by 3 bases and J by 1 base, with 19 bases left in between. Germline CDR1 is DFQATT and CDR2 is SNEGSKA (reference sequence). The CDR3 contains 17 residues.

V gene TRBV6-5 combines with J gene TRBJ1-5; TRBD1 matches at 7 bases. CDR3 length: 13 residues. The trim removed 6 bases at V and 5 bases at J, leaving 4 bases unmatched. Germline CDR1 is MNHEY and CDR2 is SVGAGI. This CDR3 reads CASRPDRDQPQHF. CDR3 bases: TGTGCCAGCAGACCCGACAGGGATCAGCCCCAGCATTTT.

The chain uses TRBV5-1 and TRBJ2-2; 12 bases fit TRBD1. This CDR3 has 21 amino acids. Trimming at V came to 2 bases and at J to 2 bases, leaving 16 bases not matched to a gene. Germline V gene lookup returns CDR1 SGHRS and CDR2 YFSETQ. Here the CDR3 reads CASSFRDRGLWTPDNTGELFF. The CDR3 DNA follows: TGCGCCAGCAGCTTCCGGGACAGGGGGCTATGGACTCCCGATAACACCGGGGAGCTGTTTTTT.

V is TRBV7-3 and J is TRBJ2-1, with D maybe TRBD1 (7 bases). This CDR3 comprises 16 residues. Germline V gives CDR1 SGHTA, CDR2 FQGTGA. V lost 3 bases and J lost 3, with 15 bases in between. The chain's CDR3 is CASSFKGGTDYNEQFF. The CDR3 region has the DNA TGTGCCAGCAGCTTCAAAGGGGGGACAGACTACAATGAGCAGTTCTTC.